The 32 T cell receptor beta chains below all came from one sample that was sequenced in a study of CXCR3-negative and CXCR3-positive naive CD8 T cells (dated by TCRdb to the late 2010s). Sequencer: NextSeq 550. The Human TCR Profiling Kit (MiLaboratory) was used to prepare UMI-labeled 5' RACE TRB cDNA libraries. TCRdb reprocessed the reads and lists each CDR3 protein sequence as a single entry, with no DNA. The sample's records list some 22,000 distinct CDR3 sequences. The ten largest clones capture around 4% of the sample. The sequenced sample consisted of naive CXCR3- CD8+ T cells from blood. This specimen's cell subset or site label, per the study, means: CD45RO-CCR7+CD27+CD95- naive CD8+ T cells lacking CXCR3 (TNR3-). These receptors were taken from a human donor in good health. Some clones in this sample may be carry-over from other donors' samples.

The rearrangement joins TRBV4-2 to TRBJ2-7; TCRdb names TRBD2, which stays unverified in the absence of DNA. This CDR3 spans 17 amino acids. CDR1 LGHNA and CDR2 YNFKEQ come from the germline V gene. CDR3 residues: CASSQSLPDRGSYEQYF.

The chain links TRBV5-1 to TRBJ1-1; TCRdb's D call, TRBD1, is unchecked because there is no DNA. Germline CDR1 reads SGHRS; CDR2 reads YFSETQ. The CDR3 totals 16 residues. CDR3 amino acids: CASSWTGGRMNTEAFF.

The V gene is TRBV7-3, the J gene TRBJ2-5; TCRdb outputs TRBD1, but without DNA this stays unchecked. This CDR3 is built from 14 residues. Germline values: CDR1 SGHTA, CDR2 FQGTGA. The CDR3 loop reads CASSLPGEGETQYF.

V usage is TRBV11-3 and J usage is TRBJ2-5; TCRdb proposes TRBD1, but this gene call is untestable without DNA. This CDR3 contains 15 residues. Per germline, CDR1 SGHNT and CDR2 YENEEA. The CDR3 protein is CASSLVIGQAGTQYF.

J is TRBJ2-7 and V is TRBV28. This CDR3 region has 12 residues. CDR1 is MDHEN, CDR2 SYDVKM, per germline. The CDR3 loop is CASRKGGYEQYF.

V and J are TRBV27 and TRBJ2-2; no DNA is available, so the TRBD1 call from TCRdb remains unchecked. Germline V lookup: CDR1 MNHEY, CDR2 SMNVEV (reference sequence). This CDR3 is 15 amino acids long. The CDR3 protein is CASSPRTPWAGELFF.

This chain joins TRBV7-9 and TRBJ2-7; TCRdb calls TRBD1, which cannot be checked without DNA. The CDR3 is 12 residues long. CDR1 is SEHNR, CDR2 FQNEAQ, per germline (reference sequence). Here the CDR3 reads CASSGNRHEQYF.

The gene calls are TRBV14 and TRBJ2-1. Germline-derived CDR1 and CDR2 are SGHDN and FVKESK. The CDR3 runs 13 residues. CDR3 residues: CASSPVLSWEQFF.

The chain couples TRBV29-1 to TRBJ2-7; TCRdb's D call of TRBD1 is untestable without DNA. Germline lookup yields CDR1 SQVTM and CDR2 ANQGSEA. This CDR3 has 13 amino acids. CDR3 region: CSASSPLTYEQYF.

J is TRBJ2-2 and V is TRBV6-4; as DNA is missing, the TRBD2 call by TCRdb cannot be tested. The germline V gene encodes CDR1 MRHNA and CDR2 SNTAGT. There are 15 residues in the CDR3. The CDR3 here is CASSEGLANTGELFF.

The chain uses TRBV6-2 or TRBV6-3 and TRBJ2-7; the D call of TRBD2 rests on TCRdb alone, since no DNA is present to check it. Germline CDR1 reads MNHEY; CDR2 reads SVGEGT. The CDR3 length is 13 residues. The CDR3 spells CASSSTSGYEQYF.

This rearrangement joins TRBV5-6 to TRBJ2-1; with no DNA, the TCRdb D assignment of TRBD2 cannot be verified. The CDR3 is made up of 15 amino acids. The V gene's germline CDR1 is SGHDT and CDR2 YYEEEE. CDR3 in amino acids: CASSHRLAPYNEQFF.

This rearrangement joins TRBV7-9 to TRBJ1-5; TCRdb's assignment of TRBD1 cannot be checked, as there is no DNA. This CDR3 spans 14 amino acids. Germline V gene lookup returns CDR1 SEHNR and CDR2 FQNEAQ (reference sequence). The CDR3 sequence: CASSNDRKDQPQHF.

CDR3 in amino acids: CSVEDHPYEQYF. The V gene is TRBV29-1, the J gene TRBJ2-7. Looked up from germline, CDR1 is SQVTM and CDR2 is ANQGSEA. This CDR3 region has 12 residues.

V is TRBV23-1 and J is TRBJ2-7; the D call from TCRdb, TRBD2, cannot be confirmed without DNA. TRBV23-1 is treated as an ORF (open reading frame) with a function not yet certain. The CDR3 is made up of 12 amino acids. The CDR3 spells CASSQRVHEQYF.

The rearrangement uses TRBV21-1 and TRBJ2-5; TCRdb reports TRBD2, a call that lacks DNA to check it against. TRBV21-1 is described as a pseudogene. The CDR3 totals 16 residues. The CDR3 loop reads CASSRRGLDGQETQYF.

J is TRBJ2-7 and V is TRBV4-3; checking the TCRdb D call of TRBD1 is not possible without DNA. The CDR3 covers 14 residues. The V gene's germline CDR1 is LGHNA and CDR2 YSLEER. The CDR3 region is CASSPIRGSDEQYF.

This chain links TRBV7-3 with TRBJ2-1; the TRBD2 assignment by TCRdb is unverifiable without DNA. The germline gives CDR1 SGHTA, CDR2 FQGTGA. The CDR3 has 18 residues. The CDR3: CASSLTPGLAGGNNEQFF.

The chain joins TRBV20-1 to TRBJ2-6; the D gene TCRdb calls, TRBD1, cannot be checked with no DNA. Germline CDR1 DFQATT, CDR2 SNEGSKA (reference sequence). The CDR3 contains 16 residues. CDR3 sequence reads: CSAFGGQPSGANVLTF.

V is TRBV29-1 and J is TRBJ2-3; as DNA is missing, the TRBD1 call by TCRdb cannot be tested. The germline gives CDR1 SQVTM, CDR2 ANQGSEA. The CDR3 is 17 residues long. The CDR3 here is CSVEDRTVGGVTDTQYF.

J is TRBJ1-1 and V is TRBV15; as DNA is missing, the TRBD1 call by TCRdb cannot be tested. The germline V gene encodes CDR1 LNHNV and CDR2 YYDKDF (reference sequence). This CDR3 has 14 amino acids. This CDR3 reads CATKVETVNTEAFF.

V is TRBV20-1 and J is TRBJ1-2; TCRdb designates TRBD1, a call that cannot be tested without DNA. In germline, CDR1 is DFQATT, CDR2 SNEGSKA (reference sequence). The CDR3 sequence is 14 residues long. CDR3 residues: CSARDWTGDYGYTF.

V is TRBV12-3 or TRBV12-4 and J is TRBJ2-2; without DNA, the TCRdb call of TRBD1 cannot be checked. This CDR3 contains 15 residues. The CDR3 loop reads CASRPGTGNTGELFF.

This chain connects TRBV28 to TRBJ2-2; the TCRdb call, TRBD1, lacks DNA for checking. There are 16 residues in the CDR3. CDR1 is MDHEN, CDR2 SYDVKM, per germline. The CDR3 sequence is CASSATTGEMGGELFF. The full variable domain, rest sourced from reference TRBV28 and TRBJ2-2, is DVKVTQSSRYLVKRTGEKVFLECVQDMDHENMFWYRQDPGLGLRLIYFSYDVKMKEKGDIPEGYSVSREKKERFSLILESASTNQTSMYLCASSATTGEMGGELFFGEGSRLTVL.

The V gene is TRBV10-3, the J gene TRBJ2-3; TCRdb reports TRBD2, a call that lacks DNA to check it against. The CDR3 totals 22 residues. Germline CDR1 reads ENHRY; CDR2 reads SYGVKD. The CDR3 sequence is CAIRDYSGTSGGTRSSTDTQYF.

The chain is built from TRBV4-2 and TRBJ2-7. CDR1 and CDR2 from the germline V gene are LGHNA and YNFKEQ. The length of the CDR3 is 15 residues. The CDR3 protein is CASSQEFAKADEQYF.

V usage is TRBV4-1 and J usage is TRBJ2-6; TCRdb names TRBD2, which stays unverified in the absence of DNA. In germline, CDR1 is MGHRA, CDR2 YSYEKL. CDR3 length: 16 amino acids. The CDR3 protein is CASSQDEGGGANVLTF.

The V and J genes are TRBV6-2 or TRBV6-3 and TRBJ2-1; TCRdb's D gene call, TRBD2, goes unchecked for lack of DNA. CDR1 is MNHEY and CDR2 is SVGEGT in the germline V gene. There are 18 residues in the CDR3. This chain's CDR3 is CASSYRDYREAQSNEQFF.

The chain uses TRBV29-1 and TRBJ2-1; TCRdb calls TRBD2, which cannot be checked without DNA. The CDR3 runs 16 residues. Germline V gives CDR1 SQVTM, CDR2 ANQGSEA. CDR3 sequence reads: CSVEEFQHLRHNEQFF.

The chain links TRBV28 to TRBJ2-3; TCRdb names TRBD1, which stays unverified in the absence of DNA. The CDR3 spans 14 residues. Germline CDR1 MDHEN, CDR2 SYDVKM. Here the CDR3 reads CASSLDRTTDTQYF.

The CDR3: CASSLQGRYTEAFF. This chain connects TRBV27 to TRBJ1-1; absent DNA, TCRdb's TRBD1 call cannot be checked. The CDR3 runs 14 residues. In germline, CDR1 is MNHEY, CDR2 SMNVEV (reference sequence).

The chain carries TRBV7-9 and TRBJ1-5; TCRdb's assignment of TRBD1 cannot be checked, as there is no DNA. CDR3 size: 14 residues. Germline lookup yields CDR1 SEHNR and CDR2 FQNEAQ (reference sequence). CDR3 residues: CASSLGTGVQPQHF.